The sequence of this TCR beta chain was determined in a study of T cell responses to AZD1222 COVID-19 vaccine. Only in-frame clones appear in the TCRdb table, and some are missing; sequencing was by immunoSEQ multiplex PCR. The sample consists of 150,000 to 200,000 clones, 94% of them appearing once. The CDR3 extends over 14 amino acids. Germline V gene lookup returns CDR1 MNHEY and CDR2 SVGAGI. Trimming cost V 6 bases and J 5 bases; bases outside gene matches: 7. This chain links TRBV6-5 with TRBJ1-2; TRBD1 matches 9 bases. The TCR originated in an adult who received the AZD1222 COVID-19 vaccine. The sequenced sample was peripheral blood, obtained 28 days after the second AZD1222 dose. The chain's CDR3 is CASSADRGGYGYTF. DNA of the CDR3: TGTGCCAGCAGCGCGGACAGGGGTGGGTATGGCTACACCTTC.